This T cell receptor (beta chain) was recorded in a study of blood T cells in healthy people across ages. A second 7 to 11 cycle PCR used barcoded and J-beta primers. Sequencing recovered at least 2.5 million CDR3-containing paired-end reads from each sample. One entry per CDR3 protein results from TCRdb running MiXCR on the 5' RACE reads. The sample has some 560,000 distinct CDR3 sequences; about 26% are singletons. Study-level points and caveats: The study could not conclusively compare naive and antigen-experienced cells, given its unsorted PBMCs.

This clonotype appeared a few times. Its antigen is as yet unknown. V gave up 6 bases and J gave up 3 bases; unmatched junction bases: 6. This CDR3 is built from 15 residues. The germline V gene encodes CDR1 ENHRY and CDR2 SYGVKD. Separately, the same data were catalogued under a study of T cells of mothers and their children. This second report adds: Study donors consisted of a few healthy Caucasian mothers and their six children. RNA that had been extracted went wholly into cDNA synthesis, at around 1.6 ug per 15 ul.

The specimen was blood. The sequence was obtained from a boy aged 2 to 10 in good health. V gene TRBV10-3 combines with J gene TRBJ2-7, with 12 nucleotides matching TRBD2. This CDR3 reads CAISLTSGSRYEQYF. The CDR3 DNA sequence: TGTGCCATCAGCCTGACTAGCGGGAGTCGCTACGAGCAGTACTTC.